The clone carrying this T cell receptor (beta chain) was counted a few times. This entry is derived from a study of blood T cell repertoires in COVID-19. Study context: COVID-19 samples from acute and convalescent phases originated in the United States, Italy and Spain. T cells, B-cell-depleted T cells, or PBMCs supplied cDNA or gDNA.

V dropped 8 bases and J dropped 0 bases, with 11 bases sitting between them. Germline V gene sequence: CDR1 LNHDA, CDR2 SQIVND (reference sequence). The CDR3 is 14 residues long. As originally analysed: Nucleated cell number was recorded as an estimate derived from reference gene primer amplification. Produced via immunoSEQ multiplex PCR; TCRdb's table is partial and in-frame only. D and trimming were read from the DNA, whereas the V and J calls and clone size are those reported in that table. The table lists 150,000 to 200,000 clones, around 79% of them singletons. The sequenced sample consisted of peripheral blood. The V gene is TRBV19, the J gene TRBJ1-3; D unclear. This receptor was taken from a man aged 45-65 years who had recovered from COVID-19. CDR3 sequence (DNA): TGTGCCAGTGCGTCAGGATCCTCTGGAAACACCATATATTTT. It yields the protein CASASGSSGNTIYF. Drawing the rest from reference TRBV19 and TRBJ1-3, the complete variable domain is DGGITQSPKYLFRKEGQNVTLSCEQNLNHDAMYWYRQDPGQGLRLIYYSQIVNDFQKGDIAEGYSVSREKKESFPLTVTSAQKNPTAFYLCASASGSSGNTIYFGEGSWLTVV.